This T cell receptor (beta chain) was identified during a study of Graves' ophthalmopathy and Graves' hyperthyroidism. Whole-study results and caveats: In predicting ophthalmopathy progression, the model reached nearly 71% sensitivity and under 85% specificity. Researchers report that a 13-signature model separated ophthalmopathy from stable hyperthyroidism, posting about 91% sensitivity and 75% to 84% specificity.

Uncontrolled infections, other autoimmune diseases, pregnancy or lactation barred patients from enrollment. The PBMCs used were ones drawn from around 10 ml of fresh peripheral blood. RNA transcripts provided the template for amplifying TCR beta CDR3 regions. HTBI-primed first-round RT-PCR preceded second-round multiplex PCR. TCRdb fed the multiplex PCR reads into MiXCR, producing one record per CDR3 protein. The repertoire holds approximately 700,000 distinct CDR3 sequences, with about 44% as singletons. Points on this clonotype: Its antigen remains unidentified. This could be a read error, since a much larger clone is one nucleotide away.

CDR1 and CDR2 from the germline V gene are LNHDA and SQIVND (reference sequence). This CDR3 comprises 14 residues. The sequence came from an adult man with Graves' ophthalmopathy. The specimen was peripheral blood. The gene calls are TRBV19 and TRBJ1-1; no firm D call. The CDR3 DNA follows: TGTGCCAGTAGTATGATGCGGATGAACACTAAAGCTTTCTTT. Amino acid sequence: CASSMMRMNTKAFF. Filled out from reference TRBV19 and TRBJ1-1, the complete variable domain reads DGGITQSPKYLFRKEGQNVTLSCEQNLNHDAMYWYRQDPGQGLRLIYYSQIVNDFQKGDIAEGYSVSREKKESFPLTVTSAQKNPTAFYLCASSMMRMNTKAFFGQGTRLTVV.